This TCR beta chain was captured in a study of spatial heterogeneity in lung cancer. Study results and limitations: Blood contained ubiquitous expanded tumor TCRs more at resection than at follow-up.

As to time point: sample taken at primary tumor resection. Researchers sequenced whole RNA taken from tumor, nontumor lung or frozen PBMC without sorting. Samples came from some 73 TRACERx patients with untreated early-stage lung cancer. In this sample, this clonotype turned up many times. Antigen specificity is unknown. The CDR3 sequence is 16 residues long. TCR cDNA molecules each carried a unique molecular identifier. One entry per CDR3 protein results from TCRdb running MiXCR on the 5' RACE reads. The data hold roughly 20,000 distinct CDR3 sequences, with approximately 4.5% observed a single time. The chain combines TRBV21-1 with TRBJ2-1; the table's D call, TRBD1, was not checked against the DNA. TRBV21-1 is annotated as a pseudogene. This specimen consisted of PBMCs, obtained at surgery. This clonotype originated in a male donor with early-stage non-small cell lung cancer. The chain's CDR3 is CASSKVGDLPNNEQFF. The CDR3 DNA reads TGTGCCAGCAGCAAAGTAGGGGATCTCCCCAACAATGAGCAGTTCTTC.